This T cell receptor beta chain was sequenced for a study of cytomegalovirus exposure and HLA in healthy donors (dated by TCRdb to the late 2010s). Context from the whole study: In an earlier analysis of 450 to 750 of the donors, around 290 Gb of sequence data and roughly 100 million unique TCR beta sequences from some 170 million T cells were reported. Approximately 300 gigabases of sequencing data and approximately 85 million unique TCR sequences were included in an early release covering 550 to 650 HLA-typed donors. The genetic ancestry cluster associated with self-reported Caucasian donors included about 81% of the roughly 410 genotyped donors. The study aimed to test whether signatures of past pathogen exposure could be identified by cataloging public T cell receptors. Using immunosequencing, the study profiled T cell repertoires from around 680 subjects and related those repertoires to cytomegalovirus serostatus. In addition to the first cohort of 666 subjects, a separate validation cohort of over 90 different subjects was used. To predict cytomegalovirus infection status, the study combined high-throughput TCR immunosequencing, statistical association of individual TCRs with disease status, and machine learning. A later analysis re-examined previously published TCR beta repertoires from more than 600 donors and added high-resolution HLA genotyping to investigate patterns of TCR occurrence. In the later analysis, no new phenotypic data were used to find candidate immune exposures; instead, reliance was placed on TCR beta sequences and their occurrence across donors. To decide whether each TCR beta V gene segment behaved as functional or pseudogenic, an earlier analysis of nearly 600 of the donors relied on high-throughput TCR beta sequencing. Donor age, sex, ethnicity and CMV serostatus were collected together with the repertoire data. A later genetic analysis took genome-wide SNP genotypes for about three fifths of the 666 donors and used that subset as a discovery cohort. All discovery cohort repertoires had been generated on a single sequencing platform. HLA typing covered class I and class II loci at four-digit resolution. Typing coverage varied by locus: roughly 629-640 donors for A, B, C, DRB1 and DQB1; 522 for DQA1; over 600 for DPA1; around 490 for DPB1. A handful of DR-DQ haplotypes were handled as single units for association and clustering because linkage in the cohort was strong. Among around 400 genotyped donors of the cohort, an average of approximately 220,000 unique TCR beta nucleotide sequences was sequenced per donor, of which approximately 19% were non-productive.

Counted from cysteine to phenylalanine, this CDR3 has 16 amino acids. The CDR3 DNA has 48 bases and is translated from base 1. The germline V gene encodes CDR1 MNHNS and CDR2 SASEGT. V is cut by 3 bases and J by 5 bases, and the space between the germline ends is 18 bases. Library prep was done by the immunoSEQ multiplex PCR assay. The multiplex PCR relied on a mix of 60 forward primers for TCR Vbeta segments and 13 reverse primers for TCR Jbeta segments. The CDR3 region of rearranged TCR beta genes was amplified from genomic DNA with a multiplex PCR assay. The Illumina HiSeq System was used to sequence the amplified TCR beta libraries as 87-base-pair reads. Processing in the source paper ran as follows. A later analysis tallied around 87 million unique TCR beta chains across the 666 repertoires, and approximately 12 million of those chains were shared by two or more donors. To remove PCR and sequencing errors, raw reads were error-corrected and collapsed into unique sequences using a nearest-neighbor algorithm that merged closely related sequences. To assign V, D and J gene segments, CDR3 sequences were aligned to IMGT reference sequences. For a sequence to be retained, a match of at least six nucleotides was required to both a V gene segment and a J gene segment. Rearrangements were classified as productive when the CDR3 lacked stop codons and remained in frame with V and J, and all other rearrangements were classified as non-productive. Following IMGT convention, CDR3 was defined as the stretch from the second conserved V-encoded cysteine to the conserved J-encoded phenylalanine. The earlier analysis of 587 of the donors excluded sequences that lacked an unambiguous match to a single V gene segment. In an earlier analysis of a few hundred of the donors, V segments were called functional above 56.7% productive rearrangements and were called segregating when the between-donor standard deviation exceeded 5%. To diagnose cytomegalovirus status from the catalog of TCR beta chain sequences, a statistical classification framework was built. In a later analysis, V and J genes were assigned by comparing TCR nucleotide sequences against IMGT/GENE-DB human TR gene sequences. In a later analysis, CDR3 sequences and most-parsimonious VDJ recombination scenarios were assigned using the TCRdist pipeline. In a later analysis, every TCR beta chain was defined by the combination of its CDR3 amino acid sequence and its V-gene family, and reads without a unique V-gene family were dropped. To address suspected cross-contamination and a sequencing artifact, a later analysis removed roughly 580 highly shared, low-generation-probability nucleotide sequences. In a later analysis, a clonal expansion index was calculated for each public chain from normalized within-repertoire ranks of inferred template counts. In a later analysis, generation probabilities were computed using a VDJ recombination model fitted to out-of-frame rearrangements, and the results were checked against IGoR. Hypergeometric tests were used in a later analysis to score TCR-TCR, TCR-HLA and TCR-CMV co-occurrence, with a repertoire-size bias correction applied to the TCR pairs. A later analysis estimated false discovery rates by permuting HLA or CMV assignments 20 times. A later analysis grouped co-occurring TCRs with DBSCAN, adding TCRdist sequence similarity when clustering within HLA-allele-positive subsets. For co-occurrence clustering, repertoires with fewer than 30,000 or more than 120,000 public chains were excluded, along with 5 or 6 repertoires with anomalous nucleotide sharing. Imported from immuneACCESS, the table was reduced by TCRdb to in-frame sequences with V and J called. These copies leave out some clones; in studies compared against another copy, an unresolved V gene accounts for under half, and the cause of the remainder is not known. The V and J calls and clone size come from that table; D and trimming were worked out from the DNA. Counted in this sample were 170,000 or so clones; 84% of them appeared once. Of the sample, roughly 6.5% falls within the top ten clones.

Beyond this particular receptor, the publication reports: V-gene and J-gene trimming of TCR beta chains was associated with a missense DCLRE1C variant in a later genetic analysis, and the association was replicated in an independent cohort. Some IMGT-functional V segments, including TRBV6-2 and TRBV6-3, could not be distinguished by the 87-base-pair reads and were therefore excluded. A total of fewer than 200 TCR beta chains were listed by the study as associated with cytomegalovirus. Roughly uniform sequencing depth across donors was assumed in presence/absence analyses, although this assumption may not hold. In a later analysis, some 17,000 TCR beta sequences were associated with specific HLA alleles at a false discovery rate of 0.05. Most CMV-associated TCR beta chains appeared to be HLA-restricted in a later analysis, and the HLA associations seemed to be driven largely by CMV exposure. According to a later genetic analysis, donors in an Asian-associated ancestry cluster had fewer N-insertions in productive TCRs than the roughly 670-donor mean. It was suggested by the authors that the approach could potentially be generalized to other disease states and immunological phenotypes. Because counts were too low, seventeen rarely observed V segments, including chromosome 9 orphons, were excluded from the earlier analysis of some 590 of the donors. A later analysis found that HLA-associated TCR beta chains were more clonally expanded and had lower generation probabilities than equally common non-associated chains. According to a later analysis, TCR association rates differed among HLA loci, with DRB1 alleles showing the most associated TCRs and HLA-C alleles showing the fewest. When HLA alleles, especially DR and DQ, strongly co-occurred, TCR associations were difficult to assign to individual alleles. Linkage disequilibrium might explain the correlated functional status among segregating V segments, but an unknown experimental factor could not be ruled out. HLA typing was unavailable for some donors at each locus, so association tests used only the typed subset. Several of the top co-occurrence clusters appeared to be linked to parvovirus B19, influenza, CMV and Epstein-Barr virus, according to a later analysis. In an earlier analysis of 450 to 750 of the donors, most TCR beta V segments appeared in productive rearrangements about 87% or about 30% of the time, broadly matching IMGT annotations. A cluster of highly shared sequence variants was judged likely to represent a technical artifact of the sequencing pipeline. A further reported finding was that TCR beta sequences accurately predicted the HLA-A and HLA-B alleles for most subjects in the first cohort. The cohort was sequenced for TCR beta chains only, and without alpha or paired-chain data the features that could be detected were limited. Most TCR sequences were observed very rarely across donors, whereas some public TCRs were present in many individuals. For the cohort, immune exposure information was limited to CMV serostatus. A few of the identified cytomegalovirus-associated TCR beta chains were confirmed in vitro to be specific for cytomegalovirus antigens. In both the original and validation cohorts, the classifier was reported to diagnose cytomegalovirus status with high specificity and sensitivity.

The cohort comprised under 700 healthy bone marrow donors. At the time of sampling, all cohort members were nominally healthy, though unrecorded immune exposures were likely present. The donor was CMV seropositive and belonged to the group of 250 to 300 seropositive cohort members. Each donor provided a peripheral blood sample, and peripheral blood mononuclear cells were used for TCR beta sequencing. Genomic DNA extraction from the blood cell samples was performed with the Qiagen DNeasy Blood Extraction Kit. In regard to this clone: What antigen it recognizes has not been identified. No quality values exist for individual bases; no much larger clone is one base distant.

The sequence derives from a man aged 45-65 years in good health and CMV-seropositive. Sequences were obtained from PBMCs. The rearranged segments are TRBV6-1 and TRBJ2-3, with TRBD2 perhaps the D gene, on 7 matching bases. In nucleotide form, the sequence is TGTGCCAGCAGTGAGATGGCGGGGGCGAGGGGAGATACGCAGTATTTT. Translated, this gives CASSEMAGARGDTQYF.